The 32 T cell receptor beta chains in this list originate from one sample, sequenced in a study of cytomegalovirus exposure and HLA in healthy donors. PCR amplification relied on 60 Vbeta primers (plus 13 Jbeta primers). Measured with immunoSEQ multiplex PCR; TCRdb has only the in-frame clones, and not every one. The data show 200,000 or so clones, around 75% seen once. The sample was PBMCs. These receptors all come from a male donor in good health and CMV-seropositive.

In this sample, this clone turned up a few times. V is TRBV19 and J is TRBJ1-2; D unresolved. CDR1 and CDR2 from the germline V gene are LNHDA and SQIVND (reference sequence). The CDR3 is 13 amino acids. V lost 3 bases to trimming and J lost 8 bases, with 13 bases between them. CDR3 sequence: CASSIPGIQGYTF. For the CDR3, the DNA is TGTGCCAGTAGTATCCCGGGGATCCAAGGCTACACCTTC.

The chain uses TRBV5-1 and TRBJ2-1, with D maybe TRBD2 (7 bases). CDR3 length equals 16 residues. CDR1 and CDR2 (germline): SGHRS, YFSETQ. V was clipped by 0 bases and J by 1 base, with 11 bases between them. Here the CDR3 DNA reads TGCGCCAGCAGCTTGGTAGGGGGGGCTTCCTACAATGAGCAGTTCTTC. This encodes CASSLVGGASYNEQFF.

This clone was detected a few times. The V and J genes are TRBV11-2 and TRBJ1-5, with a weak D call TRBD1 (6 bases). This CDR3 has 14 amino acids. From germline, CDR1 is SGHAT and CDR2 FQNNGV. V was trimmed by 5 bases and J by 3 bases, leaving 11 bases between them. CDR3 protein: CASSAGQFNQPQHF. The CDR3 nucleotides are TGTGCCAGCAGCGCCGGACAGTTCAATCAGCCCCAGCATTTT.

The chain has TRBV4-1 and TRBJ1-5, with D unresolved. CDR1 is MGHRA and CDR2 is YSYEKL in the germline V gene. The CDR3 runs to 14 residues. V was cut by 0 bases and J by 4 bases, with 7 bases left in between. CDR3: CASSQDPGNQPQHF. As DNA, the CDR3 is TGCGCCAGCAGCCAAGATCCCGGGAATCAGCCCCAGCATTTT.

The V gene is TRBV7-3, the J gene TRBJ1-1, with D tentatively TRBD1 (6 bases). CDR3 length equals 16 residues. Trimming removed 5 bases from V and 5 bases from J, with 21 bases in between. In germline, CDR1 is SGHTA, CDR2 FQGTGA. CDR3: CASSPSSKGGRTEAFF. The CDR3 nucleotides read TGTGCCAGCAGCCCTTCGAGCAAGGGGGGGAGGACTGAAGCTTTCTTT.

The chain couples TRBV4-3 to TRBJ1-5; D is ambiguous. V gave up 0 bases and J gave up 1 base, with 10 bases separating them. The CDR3 sequence is 16 residues long. Germline V lookup: CDR1 LGHNA, CDR2 YSLEER. CDR3 bases: TGCGCCAGCAGCCAAGATCGAGGAGTGAGCAATCAGCCCCAGCATTTT. Translation gives CASSQDRGVSNQPQHF.

This chain links TRBV7-3 with TRBJ2-5; 8 bases are a match to TRBD2. Germline lookup yields CDR1 SGHTA and CDR2 FQGTGA. CDR3 length equals 15 residues. The V gene end was trimmed by 4 bases and the J gene end by 3 bases; junction bases not matched to a gene: 7. For the CDR3, the DNA is TGTGCCAGCAGCTACGGGAGGGAGGGGGAAGAGACCCAGTACTTC. It specifies CASSYGREGEETQYF. Drawing the rest from reference TRBV7-3 and TRBJ2-5, the complete variable domain is GAGVSQTPSNKVTEKGKYVELRCDPISGHTALYWYRQSLGQGPEFLIYFQGTGAADDSGLPNDRFFAVRPEGSVSTLKIQRTERGDSAVYLCASSYGREGEETQYFGPGTRLLVL.

The J gene is TRBJ2-7, the V gene TRBV5-6, with TRBD2 matching over 11 bases. Germline V gene sequence: CDR1 SGHDT, CDR2 YYEEEE. V lost 6 bases to trimming and J lost 4 bases; unmatched junction nucleotides: 3. The CDR3 is 13 residues long. CDR3 nucleotide sequence: TGTGCCAGCATGACTAGCGGGACATACGAGCAGTACTTC. It encodes CASMTSGTYEQYF.

The chain employs TRBV28 and TRBJ1-2, with 7 bases identical to TRBD1. CDR3 length equals 15 residues. V was pared by 6 bases and J by 1 base, with 8 bases of the junction left unmatched. Looked up from germline, CDR1 is MDHEN and CDR2 is SYDVKM. The CDR3 region has the DNA TGTGCCAGCAGCGGGACAGAGAAACTTAACTATGGCTACACCTTC. Protein sequence: CASSGTEKLNYGYTF.

The rearrangement uses TRBV19 and TRBJ1-2; the D gene is possibly TRBD1 (6 bases). The CDR3 contains 13 residues. V lost 7 bases and J 10 bases, leaving 19 bases between the germline ends. The germline gives CDR1 LNHDA, CDR2 SQIVND (reference sequence). The DNA for the CDR3 is TGTGCCAGTACCCCTATGGCAGGGGACATCTACACCTTC. Translating it yields CASTPMAGDIYTF.

V gene TRBV2 combines with J gene TRBJ2-5, with 9 bases matching TRBD1. V trimming: 7 bases; J trimming: 5 bases; junction bases outside the gene matches: 8. The CDR3 has 14 amino acids. Germline-derived CDR1 and CDR2 are SNHLY and FYNNEI. The CDR3 sequence: CASTLQGAAETQYF. CDR3 nucleotides: TGTGCCAGCACCTTACAGGGGGCCGCCGAGACCCAGTACTTC. Drawing the rest from reference TRBV2 and TRBJ2-5, the complete variable domain is EPEVTQTPSHQVTQMGQEVILRCVPISNHLYFYWYRQILGQKVEFLVSFYNNEISEKSEIFDDQFSVERPDGSNFTLKIRSTKLEDSAMYFCASTLQGAAETQYFGPGTRLLVL.

The rearrangement uses TRBV4-1 and TRBJ2-2; TRBD1 matches at 10 bases. The CDR3 runs to 20 residues. The J segment lost 5 bases and the V segment lost 0 bases, leaving 15 bases of the junction unmatched. Germline V CDR1 and CDR2: MGHRA, YSYEKL. CDR3 nucleotides: TGCGCCAGCAGCCAAGAAATACCCGGGACAGGGGTAACGAGAACCGGGGAGCTGTTTTTT. It yields the protein CASSQEIPGTGVTRTGELFF.

V and J are TRBV9 and TRBJ1-4; 7 nucleotides agree with TRBD1. Unmatched junction bases numbered 10, after V lost 3 bases and J lost 8 bases. In germline, CDR1 is SGDLS, CDR2 YYNGEE. The CDR3 has 15 amino acids. CDR3 DNA: TGTGCCAGCAGCGCCTTAGACAGGGCGGGGGAAAAACTGTTTTTT. Residues: CASSALDRAGEKLFF.

The chain carries TRBV5-1 and TRBJ2-5, with TRBD2 matching 9 bases. V lost 4 bases to trimming and J lost 5 bases; unmatched junction nucleotides: 15. The CDR3 is 17 residues long. Germline V gives CDR1 SGHRS, CDR2 YFSETQ. The CDR3 sequence is CASSQDMASGALETQYF. DNA of the CDR3: TGCGCCAGCAGCCAGGATATGGCTAGCGGGGCCTTGGAGACCCAGTACTTC. Drawing the rest from reference TRBV5-1 and TRBJ2-5, the complete variable domain is KAGVTQTPRYLIKTRGQQVTLSCSPISGHRSVSWYQQTPGQGLQFLFEYFSETQRNKGNFPGRFSGRQFSNSRSEMNVSTLELGDSALYLCASSQDMASGALETQYFGPGTRLLVL.

This clone was counted once. The chain has TRBV18 and TRBJ1-1; TRBD1 might be the D (6 bases). Germline V lookup: CDR1 KGHSH, CDR2 LQKENI. Trimming removed 5 bases from V and 4 bases from J, with 11 bases in between. The CDR3 extends over 13 amino acids. The CDR3 is CASSLRQVTEAFF. The DNA for the CDR3 is TGTGCCAGCTCATTAAGACAGGTCACTGAAGCTTTCTTT.

The chain carries TRBV6-5 and TRBJ1-2; maybe TRBD1 (5 bases). Germline-derived CDR1 and CDR2 are MNHEY and SVGAGI. CDR3 length equals 14 residues. V dropped 7 bases and J dropped 4 bases, with 16 bases sitting between them. The CDR3 is CASTFNGGLYGYTF. The CDR3 DNA reads as TGTGCCAGCACCTTCAACGGGGGACTCTATGGCTACACCTTC.

This rearrangement joins TRBV5-6 to TRBJ1-2; no clear D. In germline, CDR1 is SGHDT, CDR2 YYEEEE. The germline V and J ends were trimmed by 5 bases and 4 bases, with 9 bases remaining between them. This CDR3 is built from 12 residues. CDR3 coding DNA: TGTGCCAGCAGTTCTAGACTCTATGGCTACACCTTC. This translates into CASSSRLYGYTF.

The chain joins TRBV19 to TRBJ2-1; 14 bases align to TRBD2. In germline, CDR1 is LNHDA, CDR2 SQIVND (reference sequence). The CDR3 loop spans 18 amino acids. V shed 0 bases and J 7 bases; nucleotides not matched to a gene: 8. DNA of the CDR3: TGTGCCAGTAGTATAGACCCGGGGGGGACTAGCGGGAGTAATGAGCAGTTCTTC. The encoded protein is CASSIDPGGTSGSNEQFF.

In its sample, this clone was seen once. This chain uses TRBV2 with TRBJ2-5; 15 nucleotides align to TRBD2. Near its end, the DNA agrees better with TRBJ2-7, so the J call may be wrong. Per germline, CDR1 SNHLY and CDR2 FYNNEI. The length of the CDR3 is 16 residues. CDR3 sequence (DNA): TGTGCCAGCACTTGGACTAGCGGGGGGGCATCGTCCGAGCAGTACTTC. Translated, it gives CASTWTSGGASSEQYF.

This clone was found a few times. The germline gene is not matched at one end of the junction; a read error may be the cause. The chain carries TRBV6-6 and TRBJ1-1; D remains unclear. Germline CDR1 reads MNHNY; CDR2 reads SVGAGI (reference sequence). CDR3 length: 15 residues. CDR3 loop: CASSYSSARNAEAFF. As DNA, the CDR3 is TGTGCCAGCAGTTACTCGTCGGCCAGGAACGCTGAAGCTTTCTTT.

J is TRBJ2-7 and V is TRBV5-1; TRBD1 agrees at 11 bases. Germline V gives CDR1 SGHRS, CDR2 YFSETQ. V lost 4 bases and J lost 2; bases outside the gene matches: 2. The CDR3 has 14 residues. The CDR3 nucleotides are TGCGCCAGCAGCGGGGGACAGGGGGCCTACGAGCAGTACTTC. Amino acids: CASSGGQGAYEQYF.

Here the CDR3 DNA reads TGTGCCAGCAGCGGGCGTGCGATGGGAGCTTGGACCGGGGAGCTGTTTTTT. Translated, it gives CASSGRAMGAWTGELFF. V is TRBV9 and J is TRBJ2-2, with D possibly being TRBD2 (5 bases). Per germline, CDR1 SGDLS and CDR2 YYNGEE. V was shortened by 3 bases and J by 5 bases, with 20 bases between the two germline ends. The CDR3 has 17 amino acids.

The gene calls are TRBV7-3 and TRBJ1-1; a possible D gene is TRBD1 (5 bases). The CDR3 extends over 16 amino acids. Trimming took 2 bases from V and 5 from J, leaving 18 bases between them. Germline V gene sequence: CDR1 SGHTA, CDR2 FQGTGA. The CDR3 here is CASSLASGLSGTEAFF. Here the CDR3 DNA reads TGTGCCAGCAGCTTAGCCTCTGGCCTTTCAGGGACTGAAGCTTTCTTT.

This chain connects TRBV7-2 to TRBJ1-5; the D gene is possibly TRBD1 (5 bases). There are 16 residues in the CDR3. Deletions cut 2 bases from V and 1 base from J, with 12 bases between. CDR1 is SGHTA and CDR2 is FQGNSA in the germline V gene. The CDR3 sequence is CASSLFSGDSNQPQHF. The DNA of the CDR3 is TGTGCCAGCAGCTTATTTTCGGGGGACAGCAATCAGCCCCAGCATTTT.

The table lists this clone with a few counts. The rearrangement uses TRBV2 and TRBJ2-7; TRBD1 aligns across 9 bases. Germline V gene data show CDR1 as SNHLY and CDR2 as FYNNEI. V shed 3 bases, J shed 1 base, and the junction held 4 bases outside the gene matches. This CDR3 is built from 15 residues. In DNA form, the CDR3 reads TGTGCCAGCAGTGAGGGAGGACAGGGGTCCTACGAGCAGTACTTC. Translated, it gives CASSEGGQGSYEQYF.

In regard to this clone: Within the sample, other DNA sequences also encode this same CDR3. This chain uses TRBV7-3 with TRBJ2-5; possible D gene TRBD2, 6 bases. Germline loops: CDR1 SGHTA, CDR2 FQGTGA. V was cut by 2 bases and J by 3 bases, with 7 bases left in between. The CDR3 consists of 13 residues. The CDR3 region has the DNA TGTGCCAGCAGCTTATCGGGGGAAGAGACCCAGTACTTC. This gives the protein CASSLSGEETQYF.

The chain couples TRBV18 to TRBJ1-5, with TRBD1 matching 7 bases. There are 14 residues in the CDR3. CDR1 and CDR2 (germline): KGHSH, LQKENI. After removal of 8 bases from V and 5 bases from J, the junction contained 9 bases not matched to a gene. DNA of the CDR3: TGTGCCAGCACCCGACAGGGTTCTGATCAGCCCCAGCATTTT. Residues: CASTRQGSDQPQHF. The whole variable domain, filled in from reference TRBV18 and TRBJ1-5, reads NAGVMQNPRHLVRRRGQEARLRCSPMKGHSHVYWYRQLPEEGLKFMVYLQKENIIDESGMPKERFSAEFPKEGPSILRIQQVVRGDSAAYFCASTRQGSDQPQHFGDGTRLSIL.

The V gene is TRBV9, the J gene TRBJ2-7, with 9 bases that match TRBD2. The CDR3 consists of 16 residues. The ends lost 0 bases at V and 5 bases at J; junction bases unmatched: 9. Germline-derived CDR1 and CDR2 are SGDLS and YYNGEE. The CDR3 loop reads CASSVAALAGINEQYF. The CDR3 DNA reads as TGTGCCAGCAGCGTAGCGGCCCTAGCGGGAATCAACGAGCAGTACTTC.

This clone was observed a few times. The chain is built from TRBV5-1 and TRBJ2-3; a weak D match, TRBD2 (6 bases). The CDR3 consists of 14 residues. V shed 0 bases and J shed 3 bases, with 8 bases lying between them. Germline lookup yields CDR1 SGHRS and CDR2 YFSETQ. The CDR3 protein is CASSLGEVTDTQYF. The CDR3 region has the DNA TGCGCCAGCAGCTTGGGGGAGGTGACAGATACGCAGTATTTT.

This clone has only one observation. V usage is TRBV6-5 and J usage is TRBJ1-1, with 9 bases matching TRBD1. V shed 7 bases and J 4 bases; nucleotides not matched to a gene: 7. This CDR3 is 14 amino acids long. Germline V CDR1 and CDR2: MNHEY, SVGAGI. The CDR3, as DNA: TGTGCCAGCAACCTACAGGGGGCAGGCACTGAAGCTTTCTTT. It is translated as CASNLQGAGTEAFF.

This clone was counted only a few times. V usage is TRBV6-1 and J usage is TRBJ1-2; D call uncertain. V was shortened by 2 bases and J by 7 bases, with 14 bases between the two germline ends. This CDR3 contains 14 residues. Germline CDR1 MNHNS, CDR2 SASEGT. Here the CDR3 DNA reads TGTGCCAGCAGTGAATTAATTCGGGGAATTGGCTACACCTTC. Residues: CASSELIRGIGYTF.

The chain recombines TRBV9 with TRBJ2-2; 9 bases line up with TRBD2. This CDR3 contains 19 residues. CDR1 is SGDLS, CDR2 YYNGEE, per germline. V dropped 4 bases and J dropped 0; count of bases not matched to a gene: 13. The CDR3 DNA reads TGTGCCAGCAGCCACACCCCGACGACTAGCGGTACGAACACCGGGGAGCTGTTTTTT. Amino acid sequence: CASSHTPTTSGTNTGELFF.